The rows below give T cell receptor beta chains drawn from one sample of a study of shared clonotypes between healthy human individuals. The assay was immunoSEQ multiplex PCR, and TCRdb's table has in-frame clones only and misses some. The table lists fewer than 700,000 clones, around 78% of them singletons. The material sequenced was PBMCs. These receptors all stem from a middle-aged woman in good health. Some clones in this sample may be carry-over from other donors' samples. Each CDR3 is given with its conserved first and last residue. A D gene is named only where the DNA matches it firmly. Rows may omit the clone size; those that give it use once, few, many or a size class.

v_call: TRBV2; j_call: TRBJ2-1; d_call: TRBD2; clone_size: .; cdr3_aa: CASRVAGGPHNEQFF; cdr3_nt: TGTGCCAGCAGGGTAGCGGGAGGGCCCCACAATGAGCAGTTCTTC
v_call: TRBV5-1; j_call: TRBJ2-1; d_call: TRBD2; clone_size: .; cdr3_aa: CASSLRTSGVHYNEQFF; cdr3_nt: TGCGCCAGCAGCTTGAGGACTAGCGGGGTCCACTACAATGAGCAGTTCTTC
v_call: TRBV29-1; j_call: TRBJ1-1; d_call: TRBD1; clone_size: many; cdr3_aa: CSVGGGGTEAFF; cdr3_nt: TGCAGCGTTGGAGGGGGCGGGACTGAAGCTTTCTTT
v_call: TRBV27; j_call: TRBJ2-1; d_call: .; clone_size: .; cdr3_aa: CASSLDEGSYNEQFF; cdr3_nt: TGTGCCAGCAGTCTTGATGAGGGTTCCTACAATGAGCAGTTCTTC
v_call: TRBV7-9; j_call: TRBJ1-1; d_call: .; clone_size: .; cdr3_aa: CASSFGGAGNTEAFF; cdr3_nt: TGTGCCAGCAGCTTCGGCGGGGCTGGGAACACTGAAGCTTTCTTT
v_call: TRBV4-3; j_call: TRBJ2-5; d_call: .; clone_size: once; cdr3_aa: CASSQDTGTETQYF; cdr3_nt: TGCGCCAGCAGCCAAGATACCGGGACGGAGACCCAGTACTTC
v_call: TRBV29-1; j_call: TRBJ1-1; d_call: TRBD1; clone_size: few; cdr3_aa: CSTRQGARPEAFF; cdr3_nt: TGCAGCACCCGACAGGGGGCGCGACCTGAAGCTTTCTTT
v_call: TRBV5-4; j_call: TRBJ2-2; d_call: TRBD1; clone_size: .; cdr3_aa: CASSSTLGQGDPRLTGELFF; cdr3_nt: TGTGCCAGCAGCTCGACCTTGGGACAGGGGGACCCTCGACTTACCGGGGAGCTGTTTTTT
v_call: TRBV7-2; j_call: TRBJ2-5; d_call: TRBD1; clone_size: many; cdr3_aa: CASSLDRSETQYF; cdr3_nt: TGTGCCAGCAGCTTGGACAGGTCAGAGACCCAGTACTTC
v_call: TRBV28; j_call: TRBJ1-1; d_call: TRBD1; clone_size: many; cdr3_aa: CASSLSSAGGTEAFF; cdr3_nt: TGTGCCAGCAGTTTATCTAGTGCAGGGGGTACTGAAGCTTTCTTT
v_call: TRBV7-2; j_call: TRBJ1-1; d_call: .; clone_size: .; cdr3_aa: CASSWGPGTTEAFF; cdr3_nt: TGTGCCAGCAGCTGGGGCCCAGGGACCACTGAAGCTTTCTTT
v_call: TRBV28; j_call: TRBJ2-7; d_call: .; clone_size: .; cdr3_aa: CATYSADYEQYF; cdr3_nt: TGTGCAACTTACTCGGCAGACTACGAGCAGTACTTC
v_call: TRBV18; j_call: TRBJ2-4; d_call: .; clone_size: .; cdr3_aa: CASSPQGARNIQYF; cdr3_nt: TGTGCCAGCTCGCCCCAGGGCGCTAGAAACATTCAGTACTTC
v_call: TRBV7-9; j_call: TRBJ1-4; d_call: TRBD1; clone_size: .; cdr3_aa: CASSNHRGQGEKLFF; cdr3_nt: TGTGCCAGCAGCAACCACAGGGGGCAGGGTGAAAAACTGTTTTTT
v_call: TRBV11-2; j_call: TRBJ2-7; d_call: .; clone_size: .; cdr3_aa: CASSLVQGNEQYF; cdr3_nt: TGTGCCAGCAGCTTAGTTCAGGGGAACGAGCAGTACTTC
v_call: TRBV9; j_call: TRBJ2-7; d_call: .; clone_size: .; cdr3_aa: CASSVGFSGYEQYF; cdr3_nt: TGTGCCAGCAGCGTAGGGTTCAGCGGCTACGAGCAGTACTTC
v_call: TRBV7-8; j_call: TRBJ1-3; d_call: .; clone_size: few; cdr3_aa: CASSLGGKVQTGNTIYF; cdr3_nt: TGTGCCAGCAGCTTAGGGGGCAAGGTCCAGACTGGAAACACCATATATTTT
v_call: TRBV2; j_call: TRBJ2-2; d_call: .; clone_size: .; cdr3_aa: CASTRGAHNTGELFF; cdr3_nt: TGTGCCAGCACCCGAGGGGCACACAACACCGGGGAGCTGTTTTTT
v_call: TRBV28; j_call: TRBJ2-3; d_call: .; clone_size: .; cdr3_aa: CASSPGPRTQYF; cdr3_nt: TGTGCCAGCTCACCGGGCCCCCGAACGCAGTATTTT
v_call: TRBV27; j_call: TRBJ2-1; d_call: TRBD2; clone_size: .; cdr3_aa: CASSWRREVYNEQFF; cdr3_nt: TGTGCCAGCAGTTGGAGGCGGGAGGTCTACAATGAGCAGTTCTTC
v_call: TRBV7-6; j_call: TRBJ2-1; d_call: .; clone_size: once; cdr3_aa: CASSFTGGSYNEQFF; cdr3_nt: TGTGCCAGCAGCTTTACAGGAGGGTCCTACAATGAGCAGTTCTTC
v_call: TRBV7-9; j_call: TRBJ2-5; d_call: TRBD1; clone_size: .; cdr3_aa: CASSELIRGETQYF; cdr3_nt: TGTGCCAGCAGCGAACTGATCAGGGGGGAGACCCAGTACTTC
v_call: TRBV29-1; j_call: TRBJ2-1; d_call: TRBD1; clone_size: .; cdr3_aa: CSVDRGYNEQFF; cdr3_nt: TGCAGCGTTGACAGGGGGTACAATGAGCAGTTCTTC
v_call: TRBV2; j_call: TRBJ2-6; d_call: .; clone_size: .; cdr3_aa: CASSAQISGANVLTF; cdr3_nt: TGTGCCAGCAGTGCACAGATCTCTGGGGCCAACGTCCTGACTTTC
v_call: TRBV27; j_call: TRBJ2-4; d_call: TRBD2; clone_size: .; cdr3_aa: CASRMGRGDIQYF; cdr3_nt: TGTGCCAGCAGGATGGGGAGGGGAGACATTCAGTACTTC
v_call: TRBV7-2; j_call: TRBJ2-1; d_call: .; clone_size: .; cdr3_aa: CASSRALGEKFF; cdr3_nt: TGTGCCAGCAGTCGGGCCCTGGGGGAAAAGTTCTTC
v_call: TRBV27; j_call: TRBJ1-2; d_call: TRBD1; clone_size: .; cdr3_aa: CASSLSDRGRHYGYTF; cdr3_nt: TGTGCCAGCAGTTTGTCGGACAGGGGGCGTCACTATGGCTACACCTTC
v_call: TRBV5-1; j_call: TRBJ2-7; d_call: .; clone_size: .; cdr3_aa: CASSLVQGGSYEQYF; cdr3_nt: TGCGCCAGCAGCTTGGTACAGGGTGGATCCTACGAGCAGTACTTC
v_call: TRBV5-5; j_call: TRBJ2-2; d_call: .; clone_size: once; cdr3_aa: CASSTQNTGELFF; cdr3_nt: TGTGCCAGCAGCACGCAGAACACCGGGGAGCTGTTTTTT
v_call: TRBV28; j_call: TRBJ2-7; d_call: TRBD1; clone_size: .; cdr3_aa: CASSRPGQGYEQYF; cdr3_nt: TGTGCCAGCAGTCGACCGGGACAGGGTTACGAGCAGTACTTC
v_call: TRBV6-6; j_call: TRBJ1-1; d_call: TRBD1; clone_size: .; cdr3_aa: CASSPLQGTNTEAFF; cdr3_nt: TGTGCCAGCAGCCCCCTACAGGGGACCAACACTGAAGCTTTCTTT
v_call: TRBV18; j_call: TRBJ2-1; d_call: TRBD2; clone_size: .; cdr3_aa: CASSPPLAGVGNEQFF; cdr3_nt: TGTGCCAGCTCACCACCGCTAGCGGGAGTGGGCAATGAGCAGTTCTTC
v_call: TRBV29-1; j_call: TRBJ2-7; d_call: .; clone_size: .; cdr3_aa: CSVEDSQGLNEQYF; cdr3_nt: TGCAGCGTTGAAGATAGCCAGGGGCTCAACGAGCAGTACTTC
v_call: TRBV30; j_call: TRBJ2-7; d_call: TRBD2; clone_size: once; cdr3_aa: CACLAGGLYEQYF; cdr3_nt: TGTGCCTGCCTAGCGGGAGGGCTTTACGAGCAGTACTTC
v_call: TRBV7-2; j_call: TRBJ2-7; d_call: TRBD2; clone_size: .; cdr3_aa: CASSSSSGNEQYF; cdr3_nt: TGTGCCAGCAGCTCTTCTAGCGGCAACGAGCAGTACTTC
v_call: TRBV7-2; j_call: TRBJ1-1; d_call: TRBD1; clone_size: many; cdr3_aa: CASSYGTANTEAFF; cdr3_nt: TGTGCCAGCAGCTATGGGACAGCGAACACTGAAGCTTTCTTT
v_call: TRBV18; j_call: TRBJ2-3; d_call: TRBD2; clone_size: .; cdr3_aa: CASSPTSGSRDTQYF; cdr3_nt: TGTGCCAGCTCGCCCACTAGCGGGAGTCGGGATACGCAGTATTTT
v_call: TRBV2; j_call: TRBJ1-2; d_call: .; clone_size: .; cdr3_aa: CASSEWGGSSNGYTF; cdr3_nt: TGTGCCAGCAGTGAATGGGGGGGATCTTCGAATGGCTACACCTTC
v_call: TRBV29-1; j_call: TRBJ1-1; d_call: TRBD1; clone_size: .; cdr3_aa: CSVDGTGGGTEAFF; cdr3_nt: TGCAGCGTTGACGGGACAGGGGGAGGCACTGAAGCTTTCTTT
v_call: TRBV28; j_call: TRBJ2-2; d_call: TRBD2; clone_size: .; cdr3_aa: CASSLGGRADGELFF; cdr3_nt: TGTGCCAGCAGTTTAGGCGGGAGGGCCGACGGGGAGCTGTTTTTT
v_call: TRBV15; j_call: TRBJ1-2; d_call: .; clone_size: .; cdr3_aa: CATSRDQRRGDYGYTF; cdr3_nt: TGTGCCACCAGCAGAGATCAGAGAAGGGGCGACTATGGCTACACCTTC
v_call: TRBV5-1; j_call: TRBJ2-3; d_call: .; clone_size: .; cdr3_aa: CASSPPASAGGPGTDTQYF; cdr3_nt: TGCGCCAGCAGCCCGCCCGCCTCCGCGGGCGGGCCGGGGACAGATACGCAGTATTTT
v_call: TRBV5-6; j_call: TRBJ2-3; d_call: TRBD2; clone_size: .; cdr3_aa: CASSLVGTSTDTQYF; cdr3_nt: TGTGCCAGCAGCTTGGTAGGGACTAGTACAGATACGCAGTATTTT
v_call: TRBV9; j_call: TRBJ2-7; d_call: TRBD2; clone_size: .; cdr3_aa: CASSVGGRGQWSEQYF; cdr3_nt: TGTGCCAGCAGCGTAGGTGGGAGGGGCCAGTGGAGCGAGCAGTACTTC
v_call: TRBV6-6; j_call: TRBJ2-3; d_call: TRBD2; clone_size: few; cdr3_aa: CASSTSGSTDTQYF; cdr3_nt: TGTGCCAGCAGTACTAGCGGGAGTACAGATACGCAGTATTTT
v_call: TRBV5-1; j_call: TRBJ1-2; d_call: .; clone_size: .; cdr3_aa: CASSPDLNYGYTF; cdr3_nt: TGCGCCAGCAGCCCAGACTTGAACTATGGCTACACCTTC
v_call: TRBV7-2; j_call: TRBJ2-1; d_call: TRBD1; clone_size: .; cdr3_aa: CASSASSGQGLDSYNEQFF; cdr3_nt: TGTGCCAGCAGCGCTAGCAGCGGACAGGGACTGGATTCCTACAATGAGCAGTTCTTC
v_call: TRBV28; j_call: TRBJ1-1; d_call: .; clone_size: .; cdr3_aa: CASSLTVTEAFF; cdr3_nt: TGTGCCAGCAGCCTGACAGTCACTGAAGCTTTCTTT
v_call: TRBV4-2; j_call: TRBJ2-2; d_call: TRBD2; clone_size: few; cdr3_aa: CASSQEIGRANTGELFF; cdr3_nt: TGTGCCAGCAGCCAAGAAATCGGGAGGGCGAACACCGGGGAGCTGTTTTTT
v_call: TRBV30; j_call: TRBJ1-4; d_call: .; clone_size: .; cdr3_aa: CAWSVLTGSTNEKLFF; cdr3_nt: TGTGCCTGGAGTGTACTAACAGGTTCAACTAATGAAAAACTGTTTTTT
v_call: TRBV19; j_call: TRBJ2-1; d_call: .; clone_size: .; cdr3_aa: CASSIFGARNEQFF; cdr3_nt: TGTGCCAGTAGTATTTTCGGTGCTCGAAATGAGCAGTTCTTC
v_call: TRBV7-9; j_call: TRBJ1-1; d_call: .; clone_size: .; cdr3_aa: CASSPRQPSNTEAFF; cdr3_nt: TGTGCCAGCAGCCCTCGACAGCCTTCGAACACTGAAGCTTTCTTT
v_call: TRBV5-1; j_call: TRBJ2-5; d_call: .; clone_size: .; cdr3_aa: CASSLEWGLQGQETQYF; cdr3_nt: TGCGCCAGCAGCTTGGAATGGGGGCTGCAGGGCCAAGAGACCCAGTACTTC
v_call: TRBV7-9; j_call: TRBJ2-5; d_call: .; clone_size: .; cdr3_aa: CASSQTGPETQYF; cdr3_nt: TGTGCCAGCAGCCAAACAGGGCCCGAGACCCAGTACTTC